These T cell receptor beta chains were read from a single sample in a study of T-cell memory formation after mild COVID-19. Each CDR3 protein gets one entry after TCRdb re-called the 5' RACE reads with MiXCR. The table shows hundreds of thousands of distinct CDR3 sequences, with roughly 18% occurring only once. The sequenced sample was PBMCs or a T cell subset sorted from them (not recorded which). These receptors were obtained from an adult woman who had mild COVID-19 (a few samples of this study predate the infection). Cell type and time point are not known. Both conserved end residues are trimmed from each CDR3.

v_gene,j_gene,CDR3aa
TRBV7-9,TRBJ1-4,ASSFRGANEKLF
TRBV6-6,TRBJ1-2,ASSSTGKDLTYGYT
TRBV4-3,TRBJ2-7,ASSPDGRTYEQY
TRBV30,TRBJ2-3,AWSDPGDTQY
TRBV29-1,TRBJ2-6,SVDVSGANVLT
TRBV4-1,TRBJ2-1,ASSQDLRGSYNEQF
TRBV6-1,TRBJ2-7,ASSEVRGPYEQY
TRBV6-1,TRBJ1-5,ASRTLSKSNQPQH
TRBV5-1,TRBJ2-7,ASSSGQEEFWEQY
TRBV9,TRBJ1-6,ASSVGQANSPLH
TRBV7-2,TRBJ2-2,ASSLHARETGELF
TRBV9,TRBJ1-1,ASSVESGTGNTEAF
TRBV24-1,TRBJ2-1,ATSDPTSGKLNNEQF
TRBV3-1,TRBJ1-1,ASSPGSSEAF
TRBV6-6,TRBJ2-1,ASSYFSSSTSYNEQF
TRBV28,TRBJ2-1,ASRDRALS
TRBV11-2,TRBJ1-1,ASSLARGNTEAF
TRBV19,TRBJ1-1,ASSIPTEGGLEAF